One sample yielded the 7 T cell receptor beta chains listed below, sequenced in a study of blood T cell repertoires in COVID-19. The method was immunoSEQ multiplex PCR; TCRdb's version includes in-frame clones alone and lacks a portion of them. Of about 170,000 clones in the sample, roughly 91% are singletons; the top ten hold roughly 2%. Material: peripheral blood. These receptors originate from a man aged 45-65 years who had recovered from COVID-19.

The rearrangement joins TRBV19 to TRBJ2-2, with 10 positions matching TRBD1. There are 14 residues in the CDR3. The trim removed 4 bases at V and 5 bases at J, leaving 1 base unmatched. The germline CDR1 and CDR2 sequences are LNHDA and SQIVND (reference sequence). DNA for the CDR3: TGTGCCAGTAGTAGGGACAGGGGAACCGGGGAGCTGTTTTTT. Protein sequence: CASSRDRGTGELFF. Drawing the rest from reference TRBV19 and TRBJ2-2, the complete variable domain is DGGITQSPKYLFRKEGQNVTLSCEQNLNHDAMYWYRQDPGQGLRLIYYSQIVNDFQKGDIAEGYSVSREKKESFPLTVTSAQKNPTAFYLCASSRDRGTGELFFGEGSRLTVL.

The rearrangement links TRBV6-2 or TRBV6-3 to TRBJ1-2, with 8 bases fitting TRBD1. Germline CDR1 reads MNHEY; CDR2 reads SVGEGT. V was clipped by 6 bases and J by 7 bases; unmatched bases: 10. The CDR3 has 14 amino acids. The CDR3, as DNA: TGTGCCAGCAGCCCCCGGGACAGGATTTTTGGCTACACCTTC. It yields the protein CASSPRDRIFGYTF.

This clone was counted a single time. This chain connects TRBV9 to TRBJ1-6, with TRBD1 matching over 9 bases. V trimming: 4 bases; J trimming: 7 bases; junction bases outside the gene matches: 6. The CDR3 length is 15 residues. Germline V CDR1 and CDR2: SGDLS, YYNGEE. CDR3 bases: TGTGCCAGCAGCCTGGGGGACAGGGACAATTCACCCCTCCACTTT. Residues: CASSLGDRDNSPLHF. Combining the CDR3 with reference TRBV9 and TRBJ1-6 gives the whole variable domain DSGVTQTPKHLITATGQRVTLRCSPRSGDLSVYWYQQSLDQGLQFLIQYYNGEERAKGNILERFSAQQFPDLHSELNLSSLELGDSALYFCASSLGDRDNSPLHFGNGTRLTVT.

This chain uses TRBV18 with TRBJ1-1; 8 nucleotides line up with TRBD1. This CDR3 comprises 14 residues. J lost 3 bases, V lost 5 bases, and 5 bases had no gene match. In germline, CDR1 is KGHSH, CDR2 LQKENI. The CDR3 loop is CASSVKTGDTEAFF. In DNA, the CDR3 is TGTGCCAGCTCAGTTAAGACAGGGGACACTGAAGCTTTCTTT.

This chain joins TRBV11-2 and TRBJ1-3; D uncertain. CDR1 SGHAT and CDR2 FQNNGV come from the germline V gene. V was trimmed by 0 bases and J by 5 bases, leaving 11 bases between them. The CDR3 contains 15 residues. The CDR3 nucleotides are TGTGCCAGCAGCTTAGATCCGGGTCGCCGAAACACCATATATTTT. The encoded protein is CASSLDPGRRNTIYF.

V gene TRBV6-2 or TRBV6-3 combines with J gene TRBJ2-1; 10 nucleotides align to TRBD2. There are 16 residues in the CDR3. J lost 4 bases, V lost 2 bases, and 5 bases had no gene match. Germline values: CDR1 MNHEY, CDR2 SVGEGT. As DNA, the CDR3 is TGTGCCAGCAGTTACCTAGGACTAGCGGAATACAATGAGCAGTTCTTC. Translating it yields CASSYLGLAEYNEQFF.

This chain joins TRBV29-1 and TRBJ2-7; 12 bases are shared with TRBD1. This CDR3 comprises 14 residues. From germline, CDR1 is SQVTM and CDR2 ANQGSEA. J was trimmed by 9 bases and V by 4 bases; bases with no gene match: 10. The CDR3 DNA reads TGCAGCGTTGGAGCGCGGGACAGGGGGCAGGGGCAGTACTTC. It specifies CSVGARDRGQGQYF.